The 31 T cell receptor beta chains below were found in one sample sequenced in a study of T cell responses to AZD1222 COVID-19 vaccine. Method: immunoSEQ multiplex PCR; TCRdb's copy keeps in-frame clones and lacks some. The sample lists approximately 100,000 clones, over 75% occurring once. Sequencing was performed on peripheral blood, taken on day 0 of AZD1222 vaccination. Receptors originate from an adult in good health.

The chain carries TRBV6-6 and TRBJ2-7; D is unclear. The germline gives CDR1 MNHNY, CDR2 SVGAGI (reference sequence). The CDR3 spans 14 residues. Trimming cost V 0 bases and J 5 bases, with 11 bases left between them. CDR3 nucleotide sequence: TGTGCCAGCAGTTACTCGATCGTTGGGGACGAGCAGTACTTC. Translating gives CASSYSIVGDEQYF.

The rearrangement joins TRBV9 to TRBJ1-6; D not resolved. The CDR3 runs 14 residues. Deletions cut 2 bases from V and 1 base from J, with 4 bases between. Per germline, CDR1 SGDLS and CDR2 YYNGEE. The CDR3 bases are TGTGCCAGCAGCGTTAGGTCCTATAATTCACCCCTCCACTTT. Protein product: CASSVRSYNSPLHF.

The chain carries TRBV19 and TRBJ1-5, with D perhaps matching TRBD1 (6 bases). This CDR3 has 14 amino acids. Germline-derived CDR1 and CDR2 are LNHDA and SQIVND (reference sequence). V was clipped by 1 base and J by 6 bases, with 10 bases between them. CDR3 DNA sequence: TGTGCCAGTAGTATAGCAGGGGAGGGTCAGCCCCAGCATTTT. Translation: CASSIAGEGQPQHF.

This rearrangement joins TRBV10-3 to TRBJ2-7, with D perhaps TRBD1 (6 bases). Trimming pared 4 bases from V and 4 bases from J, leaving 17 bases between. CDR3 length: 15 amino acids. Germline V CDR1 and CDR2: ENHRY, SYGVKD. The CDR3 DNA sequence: TGTGCCATCAGTGTCGAAGACAGGTTTGGATACGAGCAGTACTTC. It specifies CAISVEDRFGYEQYF.

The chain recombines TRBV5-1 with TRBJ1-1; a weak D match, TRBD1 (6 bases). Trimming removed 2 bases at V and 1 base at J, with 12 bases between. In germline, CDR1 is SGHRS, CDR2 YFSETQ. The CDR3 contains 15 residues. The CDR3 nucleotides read TGCGCCAGCAGCTTTACCGGGACACCGAACACTGAAGCTTTCTTT. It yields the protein CASSFTGTPNTEAFF.

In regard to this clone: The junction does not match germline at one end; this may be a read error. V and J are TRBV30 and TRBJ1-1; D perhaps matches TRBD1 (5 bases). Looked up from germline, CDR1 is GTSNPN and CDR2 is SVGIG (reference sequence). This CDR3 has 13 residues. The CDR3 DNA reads TGTGCCTGGACCAGGGTTGTGAAAACTGAAGCTTTCTTT. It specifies CAWTRVVKTEAFF.

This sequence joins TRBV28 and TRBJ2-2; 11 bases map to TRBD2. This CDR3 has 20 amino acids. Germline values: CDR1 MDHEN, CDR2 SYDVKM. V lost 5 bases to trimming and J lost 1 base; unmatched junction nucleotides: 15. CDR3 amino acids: CASSPYRRASGGRNTGELFF. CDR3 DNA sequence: TGTGCCAGCAGTCCGTATAGACGTGCTAGCGGGGGGCGGAACACCGGGGAGCTGTTTTTT.

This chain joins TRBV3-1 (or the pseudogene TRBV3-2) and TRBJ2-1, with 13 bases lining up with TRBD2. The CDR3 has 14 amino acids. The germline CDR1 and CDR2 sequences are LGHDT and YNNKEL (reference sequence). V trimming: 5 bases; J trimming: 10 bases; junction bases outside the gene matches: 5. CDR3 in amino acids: CASSKRLAGGEQFF. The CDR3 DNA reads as TGTGCCAGCAGCAAAAGACTAGCGGGGGGAGAGCAGTTCTTC.

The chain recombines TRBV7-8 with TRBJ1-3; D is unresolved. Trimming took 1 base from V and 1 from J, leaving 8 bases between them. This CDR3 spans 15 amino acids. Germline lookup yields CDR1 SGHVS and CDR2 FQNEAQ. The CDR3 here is CASSLERASGNTIYF. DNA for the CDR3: TGTGCCAGCAGCTTAGAAAGGGCATCTGGAAACACCATATATTTT.

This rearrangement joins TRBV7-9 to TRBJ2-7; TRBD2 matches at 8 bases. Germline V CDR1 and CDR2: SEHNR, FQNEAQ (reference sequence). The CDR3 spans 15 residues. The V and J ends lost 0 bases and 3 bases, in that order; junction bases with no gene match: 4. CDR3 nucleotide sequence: TGTGCCAGCAGCTTAGCCAGCGGGGGCCTCTACGAGCAGTACTTC. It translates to CASSLASGGLYEQYF.

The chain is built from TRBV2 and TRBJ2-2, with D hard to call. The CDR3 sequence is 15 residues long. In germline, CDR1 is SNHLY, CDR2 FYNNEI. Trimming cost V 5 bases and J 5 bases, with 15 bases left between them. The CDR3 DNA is TGTGCCAGCAGTAGGAGACGTGAAGGGACCGGGGAGCTGTTTTTT. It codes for CASSRRREGTGELFF.

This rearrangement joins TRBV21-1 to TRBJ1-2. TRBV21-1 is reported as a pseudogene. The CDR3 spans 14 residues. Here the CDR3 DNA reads TGTGCCAGCAGCAAAGTGGGGACTCTATATGGCTACACCTTC. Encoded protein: CASSKVGTLYGYTF.

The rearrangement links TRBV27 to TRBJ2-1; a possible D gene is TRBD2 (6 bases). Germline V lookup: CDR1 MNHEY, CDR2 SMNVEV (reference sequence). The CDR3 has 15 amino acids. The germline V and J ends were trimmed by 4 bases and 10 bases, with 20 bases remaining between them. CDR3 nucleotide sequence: TGTGCCAGCAGTTCCTATAGCGGCCAGGGTAGGGAGCAGTTCTTC. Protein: CASSSYSGQGREQFF.

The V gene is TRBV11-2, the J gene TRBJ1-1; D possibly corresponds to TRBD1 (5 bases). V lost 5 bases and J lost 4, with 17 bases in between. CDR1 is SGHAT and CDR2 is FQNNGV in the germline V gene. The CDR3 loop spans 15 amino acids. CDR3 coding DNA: TGTGCCAGCAGCCCATCCGTGGGGGGGACCACTGAAGCTTTCTTT. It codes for CASSPSVGGTTEAFF.

The CDR3 spells CASSQSRSTGKRWANRAPQHF. The CDR3 nucleotides are TGCGCCAGCAGTCAATCGCGCTCCACGGGCAAACGTTGGGCGAATCGTGCGCCCCAGCATTTT. The chain couples TRBV23-1 to TRBJ1-5; no clear D. TRBV23-1 is annotated as an ORF whose role is uncertain. The V and J ends lost 0 bases and 9 bases respectively, with 33 bases between them. The length of the CDR3 is 21 residues.

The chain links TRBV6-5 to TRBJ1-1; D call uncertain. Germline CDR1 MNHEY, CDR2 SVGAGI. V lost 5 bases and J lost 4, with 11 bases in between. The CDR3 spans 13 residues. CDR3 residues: CASSPLMGTEAFF. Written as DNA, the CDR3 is TGTGCCAGCAGTCCCCTAATGGGCACTGAAGCTTTCTTT.

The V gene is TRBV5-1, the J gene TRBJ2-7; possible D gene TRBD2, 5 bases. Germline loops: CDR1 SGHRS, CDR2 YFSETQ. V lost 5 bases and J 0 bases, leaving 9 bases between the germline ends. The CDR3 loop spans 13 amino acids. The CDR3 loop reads CASSRRASYEQYF. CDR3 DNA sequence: TGCGCCAGCAGTCGGCGGGCCTCCTACGAGCAGTACTTC.

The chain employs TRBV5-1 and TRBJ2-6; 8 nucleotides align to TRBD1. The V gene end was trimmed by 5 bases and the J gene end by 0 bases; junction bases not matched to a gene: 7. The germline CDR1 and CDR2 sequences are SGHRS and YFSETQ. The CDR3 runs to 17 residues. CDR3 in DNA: TGCGCCAGCAGTTCCGACAGGGGATCCTCTGGGGCCAACGTCCTGACTTTC. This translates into CASSSDRGSSGANVLTF.

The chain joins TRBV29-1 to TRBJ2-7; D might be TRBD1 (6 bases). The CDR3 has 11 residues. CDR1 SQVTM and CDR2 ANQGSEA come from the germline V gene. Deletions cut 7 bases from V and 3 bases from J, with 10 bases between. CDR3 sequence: CSASDSYEQYF. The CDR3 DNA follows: TGCAGCGCCTCGGACAGCTACGAGCAGTACTTC.

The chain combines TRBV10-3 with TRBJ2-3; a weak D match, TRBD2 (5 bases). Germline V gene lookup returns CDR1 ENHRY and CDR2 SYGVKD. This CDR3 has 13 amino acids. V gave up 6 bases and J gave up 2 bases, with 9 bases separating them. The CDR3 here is CAISQRDTDTQYF. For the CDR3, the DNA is TGTGCCATCAGCCAGAGGGACACAGATACGCAGTATTTT.

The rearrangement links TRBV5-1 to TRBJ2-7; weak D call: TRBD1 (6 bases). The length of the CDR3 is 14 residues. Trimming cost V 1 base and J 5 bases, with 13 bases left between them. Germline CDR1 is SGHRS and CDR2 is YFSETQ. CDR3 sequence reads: CASSLKDSKNEQYF. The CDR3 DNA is TGCGCCAGCAGCTTGAAGGACAGTAAAAACGAGCAGTACTTC.

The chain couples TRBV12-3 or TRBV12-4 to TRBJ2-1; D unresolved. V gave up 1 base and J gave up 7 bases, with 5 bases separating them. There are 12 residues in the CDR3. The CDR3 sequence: CASSLEWNEQFF. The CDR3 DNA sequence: TGTGCCAGCAGTTTAGAATGGAATGAGCAGTTCTTC.

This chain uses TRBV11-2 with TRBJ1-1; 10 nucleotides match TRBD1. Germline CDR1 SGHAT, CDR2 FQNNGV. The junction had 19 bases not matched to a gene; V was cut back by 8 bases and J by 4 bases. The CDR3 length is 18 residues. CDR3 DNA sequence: TGTGCCAGCCTGCCTTATCCGGGACAGGGGACCTCGGGCACTGAAGCTTTCTTT. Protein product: CASLPYPGQGTSGTEAFF.

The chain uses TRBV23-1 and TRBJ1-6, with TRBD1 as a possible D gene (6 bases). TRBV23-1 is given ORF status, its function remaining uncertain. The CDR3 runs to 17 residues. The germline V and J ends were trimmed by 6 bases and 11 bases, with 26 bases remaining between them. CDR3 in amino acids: CASRDIILRGKGTPLHF. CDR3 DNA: TGCGCCAGCAGGGACATCATTCTGAGGGGGAAAGGTACACCCCTCCACTTT.

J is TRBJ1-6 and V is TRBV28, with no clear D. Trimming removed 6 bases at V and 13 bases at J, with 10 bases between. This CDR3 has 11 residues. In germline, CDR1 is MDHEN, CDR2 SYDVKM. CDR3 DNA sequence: TGTGCCAGCAGGGCCGTTCTTCCCCTCCACTTT. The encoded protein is CASRAVLPLHF.

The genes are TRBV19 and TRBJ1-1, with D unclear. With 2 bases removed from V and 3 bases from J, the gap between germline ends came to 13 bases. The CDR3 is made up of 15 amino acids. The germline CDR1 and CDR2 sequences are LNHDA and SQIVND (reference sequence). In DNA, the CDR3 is TGTGCCAGTAGTATATGGGGTGGTGCGGACACTGAAGCTTTCTTT. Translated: CASSIWGGADTEAFF.

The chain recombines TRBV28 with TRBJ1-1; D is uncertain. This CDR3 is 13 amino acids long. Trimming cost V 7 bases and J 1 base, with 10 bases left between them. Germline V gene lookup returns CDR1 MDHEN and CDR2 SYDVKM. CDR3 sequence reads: CASTGIGNTEAFF. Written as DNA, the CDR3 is TGTGCCAGCACGGGGATAGGGAACACTGAAGCTTTCTTT.

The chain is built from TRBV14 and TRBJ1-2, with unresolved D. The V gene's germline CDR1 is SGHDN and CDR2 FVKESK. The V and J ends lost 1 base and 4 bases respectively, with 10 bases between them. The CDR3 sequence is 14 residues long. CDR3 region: CASSQVRVGYGYTF. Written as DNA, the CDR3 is TGTGCCAGCAGCCAAGTGAGGGTTGGCTATGGCTACACCTTC. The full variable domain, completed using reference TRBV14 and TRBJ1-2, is EAGVTQFPSHSVIEKGQTVTLRCDPISGHDNLYWYRRVMGKEIKFLLHFVKESKQDESGMPNNRFLAERTGGTYSTLKVQPAELEDSGVYFCASSQVRVGYGYTFGSGTRLTVV.

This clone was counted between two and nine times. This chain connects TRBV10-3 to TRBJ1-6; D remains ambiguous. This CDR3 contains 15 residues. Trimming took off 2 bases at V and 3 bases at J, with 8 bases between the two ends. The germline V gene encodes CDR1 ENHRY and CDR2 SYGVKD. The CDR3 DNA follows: TGTGCCATCAGTGAGCTACAATACTATAATTCACCCCTCCACTTT. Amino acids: CAISELQYYNSPLHF.

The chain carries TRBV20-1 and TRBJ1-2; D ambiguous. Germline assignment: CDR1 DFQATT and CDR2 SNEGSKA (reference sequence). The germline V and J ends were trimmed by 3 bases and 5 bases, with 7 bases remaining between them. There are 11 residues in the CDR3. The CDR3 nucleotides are TGCAGTGCTAGTAACGATTATGGCTACACCTTC. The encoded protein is CSASNDYGYTF.

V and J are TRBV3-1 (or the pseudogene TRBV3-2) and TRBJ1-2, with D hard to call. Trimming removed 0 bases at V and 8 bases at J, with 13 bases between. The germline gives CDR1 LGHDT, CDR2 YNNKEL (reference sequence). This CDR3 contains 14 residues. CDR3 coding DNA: TGTGCCAGCAGCCAAGACACAGCCCTCGGAGGCTACACCTTC. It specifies CASSQDTALGGYTF.